These 15 T cell receptor beta chains came from one sample sequenced in a study of CD8 T cells in Susac syndrome. Reverse transcription of roughly 0.5 to 1 ug RNA was performed with random hexamers. MiXCR was run by TCRdb on the immunoSEQ multiplex PCR reads, yielding one entry per CDR3 protein. The sample includes approximately 120,000 distinct CDR3 sequences, around 91% of them seen just once. The sequencing sample was made of CD8+ T cells from PBMCs. The source of these receptors is a human donor with multiple sclerosis.

The count of this clonotype is one. V and J are TRBV12-3 or TRBV12-4 and TRBJ2-4, with 7 nucleotides matching TRBD1. This CDR3 contains 12 residues. The junction had 4 bases not matched to a gene; V was cut back by 6 bases and J by 8 bases. CDR3 sequence reads: CASRTTGDIQYF. The CDR3 DNA reads as TGTGCCAGCAGGACCACAGGGGACATTCAGTACTTC.

This clonotype appeared a single time. CDR3: CASSLGYAGEETQYF. In nucleotides, the CDR3 is TGTGCCAGCAGCTTAGGGTATGCGGGAGAAGAGACCCAGTACTTC. This sequence joins TRBV7-9 and TRBJ2-5; 7 bases are a match to TRBD2. Germline V gives CDR1 SEHNR, CDR2 FQNEAQ (reference sequence). V gave up 1 base and J gave up 3 bases; unmatched junction bases: 5. This CDR3 is 15 amino acids long.

This clonotype was seen a single time. The rearrangement joins TRBV20-1 to TRBJ2-7; D remains ambiguous. V was trimmed by 0 bases and J by 3 bases, leaving 3 bases between them. The CDR3 contains 11 residues. Germline assignment: CDR1 DFQATT and CDR2 SNEGSKA (reference sequence). CDR3 bases: TGCAGTGCTAGAGAAGGCTACGAGCAGTACTTC. Amino acid sequence: CSAREGYEQYF.

This sequence joins TRBV3-1 and TRBJ2-5, with 11 bases identical to TRBD2. This CDR3 spans 16 amino acids. J gave up 5 bases and V 0 bases, and 5 bases lay outside the gene matches. Germline lookup yields CDR1 LGHDT and CDR2 YNNKEL (reference sequence). This CDR3 reads CASSQEIAGGVETQYF. CDR3 DNA: TGTGCCAGCAGCCAAGAAATAGCGGGAGGGGTGGAGACCCAGTACTTC.

The rearrangement uses TRBV5-4 and TRBJ2-1; D not resolved. Germline V gives CDR1 SGHNT, CDR2 YYREEE (reference sequence). Deletions cut 0 bases from V and 8 bases from J, with 12 bases between. The CDR3 consists of 14 residues. CDR3 sequence reads: CASSLAELSYEQFF. CDR3 DNA sequence: TGTGCCAGCAGCTTGGCTGAACTGAGCTATGAGCAGTTCTTC.

V is TRBV3-1 and J is TRBJ2-2, with 11 bases fitting TRBD2. From germline, CDR1 is LGHDT and CDR2 YNNKEL (reference sequence). V was clipped by 0 bases and J by 0 bases; unmatched bases: 3. The CDR3 has 18 amino acids. The DNA for the CDR3 is TGTGCCAGCAGCCAAGAACTAGCGGGGGTCGCGAACACCGGGGAGCTGTTTTTT. It encodes CASSQELAGVANTGELFF.

V is TRBV5-6 and J is TRBJ2-7; 7 nucleotides match TRBD2. Germline CDR1 is SGHDT and CDR2 is YYEEEE. The CDR3 has 14 amino acids. The trim removed 1 base at V and 3 bases at J, leaving 4 bases unmatched. CDR3 sequence: CASSLRLAVYEQYF. The CDR3 bases are TGTGCCAGCAGCTTGCGGCTAGCGGTCTACGAGCAGTACTTC.

J is TRBJ1-1 and V is TRBV27; weak D call: TRBD1 (6 bases). The germline V gene encodes CDR1 MNHEY and CDR2 SMNVEV (reference sequence). CDR3 length equals 14 residues. V lost 4 bases and J lost 2, with 11 bases in between. The CDR3 reads CASSWTARNTEAFF. The CDR3 nucleotides read TGTGCCAGCAGTTGGACAGCCCGTAACACTGAAGCTTTCTTT.

This chain links TRBV30 with TRBJ2-3; 10 bases are a match to TRBD1. CDR3 length: 17 amino acids. The germline V gene has CDR1 GTSNPN and CDR2 SVGIG (reference sequence). Unmatched junction bases numbered 9, after V lost 1 base and J lost 2 bases. This CDR3 is CAWSDPSDRGNTDTQYF. CDR3 bases: TGTGCCTGGAGTGACCCCTCGGACAGGGGGAACACAGATACGCAGTATTTT.

V usage is TRBV7-3 and J usage is TRBJ2-1, with 13 bases that match TRBD2. CDR1 and CDR2 from the germline V gene are SGHTA and FQGTGA. This CDR3 is built from 14 residues. The ends lost 8 bases at V and 6 bases at J; junction bases unmatched: 4. CDR3 nucleotides: TGTGCCAGCCGACTAGCGGGAGGCTCCAATGAGCAGTTCTTC. Translating gives CASRLAGGSNEQFF.

The chain combines TRBV11-1 with TRBJ2-7; D is perhaps TRBD1 (5 bases). Germline assignment: CDR1 SGHAT and CDR2 FQDESV (reference sequence). The CDR3 spans 13 residues. V was clipped by 8 bases and J by 2 bases, with 13 bases between them. The CDR3 coding sequence is TGTGCCAGCGGGGCTGGTGGGGCCTACGAGCAGTACTTC. Amino acids: CASGAGGAYEQYF.

This chain joins TRBV27 and TRBJ2-2; D might be TRBD2 (6 bases). Germline-derived CDR1 and CDR2 are MNHEY and SMNVEV (reference sequence). With 4 bases removed from V and 4 bases from J, the gap between germline ends came to 10 bases. The CDR3 covers 14 residues. CDR3: CASSWSAGTGELFF. As DNA, the CDR3 is TGTGCCAGCAGTTGGTCAGCGGGCACCGGGGAGCTGTTTTTT.

This rearrangement joins TRBV5-1 to TRBJ2-1, with D uncertain. The CDR3 has 14 amino acids. Germline CDR1 reads SGHRS; CDR2 reads YFSETQ. V shed 5 bases and J shed 3 bases, with 12 bases lying between them. For the CDR3, the DNA is TGCGCCAGCAGTGAGGACGCAGACTACAATGAGCAGTTCTTC. As protein: CASSEDADYNEQFF. Complete variable domain (other parts from reference TRBV5-1 and TRBJ2-1): KAGVTQTPRYLIKTRGQQVTLSCSPISGHRSVSWYQQTPGQGLQFLFEYFSETQRNKGNFPGRFSGRQFSNSRSEMNVSTLELGDSALYLCASSEDADYNEQFFGPGTRLTVL.

J is TRBJ2-1 and V is TRBV5-4; TRBD2 matches at 10 bases. The CDR3 spans 16 residues. Germline V CDR1 and CDR2: SGHNT, YYREEE (reference sequence). The V and J ends lost 4 bases and 8 bases, in that order; junction bases with no gene match: 12. CDR3 sequence: CASSPPPAGLADEQFF. In DNA, the CDR3 is TGTGCCAGCAGCCCGCCGCCCGCCGGACTAGCGGATGAGCAGTTCTTC.

V is TRBV7-8 and J is TRBJ2-7; unclear D gene. The V gene lost 3 bases and the J gene lost 2 bases, with 11 bases spanning the gap. This CDR3 contains 14 residues. Germline V gene sequence: CDR1 SGHVS, CDR2 FQNEAQ. The DNA of the CDR3 is TGTGCCAGCAGCTTGATCGGTAAAACCTACGAGCAGTACTTC. The encoded protein is CASSLIGKTYEQYF.